These 18 T cell receptor beta chains were all obtained from the same sample, sequenced in a study of blood T cell repertoires in COVID-19. Only in-frame clones appear in the TCRdb table, and some are missing; sequencing was by immunoSEQ multiplex PCR. The sample records about 39,000 clones, approximately 78% being singletons. Sequences were obtained from peripheral blood. The receptors originated from a man between 60 and 75 years old in a cohort sampled during active COVID-19.

For this clone: Different DNA sequences within this sample yield the same CDR3. CDR3 sequence: CSVGGGTEAFF. The DNA for the CDR3 is TGCAGCGTTGGGGGGGGGACTGAAGCTTTCTTT. The V gene is TRBV29-1, the J gene TRBJ1-1; a possible D gene is TRBD1 (5 bases). CDR3 length: 11 residues. CDR1 and CDR2 from the germline V gene are SQVTM and ANQGSEA. V lost 4 bases and J 5 bases, leaving 8 bases between the germline ends.

The V call is TRBV19, the J call TRBJ2-3; TRBD1 matches 8 bases. In germline, CDR1 is LNHDA, CDR2 SQIVND (reference sequence). V gave up 4 bases and J gave up 3 bases; unmatched junction bases: 6. The CDR3 runs 15 residues. The CDR3 sequence is CASSTPGQVTDTQYF. The CDR3 DNA follows: TGTGCCAGTAGTACTCCGGGACAGGTGACAGATACGCAGTATTTT.

The chain carries TRBV24-1 and TRBJ2-2; tentative D call: TRBD2 (6 bases). The CDR3 is made up of 18 amino acids. V lost 0 bases, J lost 6 bases, and 19 bases lay in between. Germline CDR1 reads KGHDR; CDR2 reads SFDVKD. The CDR3 here is CATSDLRGGSVGAGELFF. The CDR3 region has the DNA TGTGCCACCAGTGATTTGCGGGGAGGCTCGGTGGGGGCCGGGGAGCTGTTTTTT.

The chain has TRBV5-6 and TRBJ2-7, with TRBD1 identical over 9 bases. CDR3 size: 16 residues. Trimming at V came to 4 bases and at J to 5 bases, leaving 13 bases not matched to a gene. Germline CDR1 and CDR2: SGHDT and YYEEEE. The CDR3 sequence: CASSQVGTGSEDEQYF. For the CDR3, the DNA is TGTGCCAGCAGCCAAGTCGGGACAGGGTCGGAGGACGAGCAGTACTTC.

The chain couples TRBV11-2 to TRBJ2-2; D is perhaps TRBD2 (6 bases). The CDR3 spans 15 residues. Trimming pared 5 bases from V and 4 bases from J, leaving 14 bases between. CDR1 SGHAT and CDR2 FQNNGV come from the germline V gene. The DNA for the CDR3 is TGTGCCAGCAGCCACGGGGGTTCGTCCACCGGGGAGCTGTTTTTT. It is translated as CASSHGGSSTGELFF.

The V call is TRBV11-3, the J call TRBJ2-1; a possible D gene is TRBD2 (5 bases). Trimming took 6 bases from V and 5 from J, leaving 14 bases between them. There are 14 residues in the CDR3. Looked up from germline, CDR1 is SGHNT and CDR2 is YENEEA. Here the CDR3 reads CASRRDSTDNEQFF. As DNA, the CDR3 is TGTGCCAGCAGACGGGATAGCACTGACAATGAGCAGTTCTTC. The whole variable domain, remainder taken from reference TRBV11-3 and TRBJ2-1, is EAGVVQSPRYKIIEKKQPVAFWCNPISGHNTLYWYLQNLGQGPELLIRYENEEAVDDSQLPKDRFSAERLKGVDSTLKIQPAELGDSAVYLCASRRDSTDNEQFFGPGTRLTVL.

This chain links TRBV27 with TRBJ2-1, with 8 bases that match TRBD2. Germline CDR1 MNHEY, CDR2 SMNVEV (reference sequence). Losses at the gene ends were 10 bases for V and 6 bases for J; bases not matched to a gene: 14. The CDR3 has 15 amino acids. CDR3 loop: CATRPGTSLANEQFF. CDR3 in DNA: TGTGCCACACGGCCGGGGACTAGTTTAGCCAATGAGCAGTTCTTC.

The rearrangement links TRBV9 to TRBJ1-3, with D maybe TRBD1 (5 bases). Trimming shortened V by 4 bases and J by 0 bases, and 14 bases separated the two germline ends. In germline, CDR1 is SGDLS, CDR2 YYNGEE. The CDR3 totals 16 residues. DNA of the CDR3: TGTGCCAGCAGCCGATGGGGGGAAAACTCTGGAAACACCATATATTTT. Protein sequence: CASSRWGENSGNTIYF. The variable domain in full, completed from reference TRBV9 and TRBJ1-3, reads DSGVTQTPKHLITATGQRVTLRCSPRSGDLSVYWYQQSLDQGLQFLIQYYNGEERAKGNILERFSAQQFPDLHSELNLSSLELGDSALYFCASSRWGENSGNTIYFGEGSWLTVV.

The chain couples TRBV7-9 to TRBJ2-2, with 7 bases identical to TRBD1. Germline CDR1 SEHNR, CDR2 FQNEAQ (reference sequence). This CDR3 has 15 amino acids. V lost 5 bases and J lost 6; bases outside the gene matches: 9. The chain's CDR3 is CASSPTLTGPGELFF. CDR3 nucleotide sequence: TGTGCCAGCAGCCCAACCCTGACAGGGCCCGGGGAGCTGTTTTTT.

The V call is TRBV24-1, the J call TRBJ2-7; TRBD1 matches 8 bases. Trimming at V came to 5 bases and at J to 5 bases, leaving 7 bases not matched to a gene. Germline CDR1 KGHDR, CDR2 SFDVKD. This CDR3 is 14 amino acids long. CDR3 in amino acids: CATSGTGRGHEQYF. The CDR3 nucleotides read TGTGCCACCAGTGGGACGGGCAGGGGGCACGAGCAGTACTTC.

V is TRBV19 and J is TRBJ1-1; 7 bases match TRBD1. With 4 bases clipped from V and 1 base from J, the junction kept 9 bases outside the gene matches. CDR3 length: 16 amino acids. Germline V CDR1 and CDR2: LNHDA, SQIVND (reference sequence). The CDR3 protein is CASSTKTGQANTEAFF. In nucleotides, the CDR3 is TGTGCCAGTAGTACCAAGACAGGACAGGCGAACACTGAAGCTTTCTTT.

The chain links TRBV6-4 to TRBJ2-2, with D possibly being TRBD2 (5 bases). V dropped 4 bases and J dropped 5 bases, with 11 bases sitting between them. This CDR3 contains 14 residues. The germline V gene encodes CDR1 MRHNA and CDR2 SNTAGT. CDR3 in DNA: TGTGCCAGCAGTGCCTTCGAGGGTACCGGGGAGCTGTTTTTT. Its translation is CASSAFEGTGELFF.

The J gene is TRBJ2-1, the V gene TRBV3-1 (or the pseudogene TRBV3-2), with 13 positions matching TRBD2. Germline V gene sequence: CDR1 LGHDT, CDR2 YNNKEL (reference sequence). The CDR3 contains 15 residues. J was trimmed by 7 bases and V by 5 bases; bases with no gene match: 5. The chain's CDR3 is CASSWTSGSTNEQFF. CDR3 DNA sequence: TGTGCCAGCAGCTGGACTAGCGGGAGTACTAATGAGCAGTTCTTC.

This clone was detected once. The CDR3 sequence: CASSESFMGGVNEQFF. In DNA, the CDR3 is TGTGCCAGCAGTGAGTCTTTTATGGGGGGTGTCAATGAGCAGTTCTTC. The chain combines TRBV6-4 with TRBJ2-1, with D possibly matching TRBD2 (6 bases). The V end was cut by 3 bases, the J end by 6 bases, with 18 bases between. CDR3 length: 16 residues. Germline values: CDR1 MRHNA, CDR2 SNTAGT.

This clone was seen only a few times. The rearrangement joins TRBV3-1 (or the pseudogene TRBV3-2) to TRBJ2-1, with D hard to call. The CDR3 is made up of 12 amino acids. The V end lost 3 bases, the J end lost 9 bases, and 9 bases lay between the germline ends. From germline, CDR1 is LGHDT and CDR2 YNNKEL (reference sequence). The CDR3, as DNA: TGTGCCAGCAGCCACGCCTCTAGTGAGCAGTTCTTC. Translating it yields CASSHASSEQFF.

This clone was picked up one time. The chain couples TRBV7-2 to TRBJ2-1; D ambiguous. V lost 3 bases to trimming and J lost 7 bases, with 4 bases between them. The germline gives CDR1 SGHTA, CDR2 FQGNSA. The CDR3 extends over 11 amino acids. The CDR3 DNA follows: TGTGCCAGCAGCTTCGTAAATGAGCAGTTCTTC. Protein product: CASSFVNEQFF.

This rearrangement joins TRBV28 to TRBJ2-7; D gene unclear. Deletions cut 8 bases from V and 6 bases from J, with 11 bases between. This CDR3 has 11 amino acids. Germline values: CDR1 MDHEN, CDR2 SYDVKM. CDR3 DNA: TGTGCCAGCGCTACAGAGCTCGAGCAGTACTTC. Its translation is CASATELEQYF.

The chain joins TRBV24-1 to TRBJ2-5; 12 nucleotides match TRBD1. Trimming at V came to 3 bases and at J to 9 bases, leaving 4 bases not matched to a gene. Looked up from germline, CDR1 is KGHDR and CDR2 is SFDVKD. The CDR3 contains 14 residues. In DNA, the CDR3 is TGTGCCACCAGTGATCCGGGACAGGGGGCCTCCCAGTACTTC. Protein product: CATSDPGQGASQYF.